A selection of T cell receptor beta chains follows, all from one sample in a study of type 1 regulatory T cells. TCRdb processed the reads anew with MiXCR; each CDR3 protein has one entry. The table lists 20,000 to 25,000 distinct CDR3 sequences, around 70% of them singletons. Their antigen targets remain unknown. The sequenced material came from cultured T cells, either the whole culture or a sorted T cell fraction (not recorded which). Receptors were obtained from a human donor in good health. Both conserved end residues are part of each CDR3. The D gene is left open where the match is weak. Size values are once, few and many counts, or a class for expanded clones, and some rows have none.

J	D	size	V	DNA	CDR3
TRBJ2-3	-	-	TRBV29-1	TGCAGCGTCGCGGCCGGTAGCACAGATACGCAGTATTTT	CSVAAGSTDTQYF
TRBJ2-5	TRBD2	-	TRBV7-9	TGTGCCAGCAGCCGACGGGGGGGCCGATTTCAAGAGACCCAGTACTTC	CASSRRGGRFQETQYF
TRBJ1-6	-	-	TRBV7-6	TGTGCCAGCAGCCCGACGAACCGGGGTTATAATTCACCCCTCCACTTT	CASSPTNRGYNSPLHF
TRBJ1-3	-	-	TRBV10-3	TGTGCCATCAGTGAGGCTGTCAGCTCTGGAAACACCATATATTTT	CAISEAVSSGNTIYF
TRBJ2-1	TRBD2	-	TRBV6-5	TGTGCCAGCAGTTACACCGGGACTAGCGGTCGGGATGAGCAGTTCTTC	CASSYTGTSGRDEQFF
TRBJ2-2	-	few	TRBV7-8	TGTGCCAGCACACCCTTCAGGGCTGGGGAGCTGTTTTTT	CASTPFRAGELFF
TRBJ2-5	-	-	TRBV24-1	TGTGCCACCAGTGATTTAACGACAGTGGAGACCCAGTACTTC	CATSDLTTVETQYF
TRBJ2-1	-	-	TRBV7-2	TGTGCCAGCAGCTCAGGACCTTTGGGGGGCAATGAGCAGTTCTTC	CASSSGPLGGNEQFF
TRBJ2-2	-	few	TRBV5-1	TGCGCCAGCAGCCTATCTTCTAGTTACACCGGGGAGCTGTTTTTT	CASSLSSSYTGELFF
TRBJ1-6	TRBD1	-	TRBV20-1	TGCAGTGCTAGGATGACAGGGCCCCGTAATTCACCCCTCCACTTT	CSARMTGPRNSPLHF
TRBJ1-1	TRBD1	-	TRBV12-3/TRBV12-4	TGTGCCAGCAGCCCCGGGACAGCCAACACTGAAGCTTTCTTT	CASSPGTANTEAFF
TRBJ2-7	TRBD1	-	TRBV5-4	TGTGCCAGCAGCTTGGCGAGGACAGGATTGACCTACGAGCAGTACTTC	CASSLARTGLTYEQYF
TRBJ2-7	TRBD1	few	TRBV7-9	TGTGCCAGCGGTTGGACAGGGGCGGGGGAGCAGTACTTC	CASGWTGAGEQYF
TRBJ1-2	TRBD1	medium-sized	TRBV27	TGTGCCAGCAGTCCTAGACAGGGCTATGGCTACACCTTC	CASSPRQGYGYTF
TRBJ2-7	TRBD2	once	TRBV7-2	TGTGCCAGCAGCTTAGGACTGCGGGGGGGCCGTGACGAGCAGTACTTC	CASSLGLRGGRDEQYF
TRBJ2-2	-	-	TRBV20-1	TGCAGTGCTCGCGGGGTTGTGAACACCGGGGAGCTGTTTTTT	CSARGVVNTGELFF
TRBJ2-2	TRBD1	-	TRBV19	TGTGCCAGTAGTCCCCGGGACAGGAGAACCGGGGAGCTGTTTTTT	CASSPRDRRTGELFF
TRBJ1-4	TRBD1	-	TRBV4-3	TGCGCCAGCAGCCAAGATCAAAACAGGGGAGAGAGTGTTGAAAAACTGTTTTTT	CASSQDQNRGESVEKLFF
TRBJ1-5	-	-	TRBV20-1	TGCAGTGCTGCTCCCCGGGTTCTCAATCAGCCCCAGCATTTT	CSAAPRVLNQPQHF
TRBJ2-5	TRBD1	once	TRBV11-1	TGTGCCAGCAGCCGACAGGGTCGGGAGACCCAGTACTTC	CASSRQGRETQYF
TRBJ2-2	TRBD1	-	TRBV3-1	TGTGCCAGCAGCCTACAGGGGGTGATAACCGGGGAGCTGTTTTTT	CASSLQGVITGELFF
TRBJ2-1	-	few	TRBV4-2	TGTGCCAGCAGCCAAGATAGGGCTAGCTCGTACAATGAGCAGTTCTTC	CASSQDRASSYNEQFF
TRBJ2-5	TRBD1	few	TRBV24-1	TGTGCCACCAGTGAGTCCTCTACCAGGGGGCTGCAAGAGACCCAGTACTTC	CATSESSTRGLQETQYF
TRBJ2-1	-	-	TRBV4-3	TGCGCCAGCAGCCAAGGGGGCCATCAGGGCAATGAGCAGTTCTTC	CASSQGGHQGNEQFF
TRBJ2-3	-	once	TRBV7-9	TGTGCCAGCAGCCCCCGCCGCAGCTCTAGCACAGATACGCAGTATTTT	CASSPRRSSSTDTQYF
TRBJ1-2	-	-	TRBV20-1	TGCAGTGCTAGAGATTTAGGTTCGGCAGCTAACTATGGCTACACCTTC	CSARDLGSAANYGYTF
TRBJ2-7	-	-	TRBV15	TGTGCCACCAGCAGAGGGAGGACGGGGATTGTGCGATACGAGCAGTACTTC	CATSRGRTGIVRYEQYF
TRBJ2-5	TRBD1	-	TRBV5-1	TGCGCCAGCAGCTTGGGCCCCACAGGGGCAGAGACCCAGTACTTC	CASSLGPTGAETQYF
TRBJ2-1	TRBD2	-	TRBV5-1	TGCGCCAGCAGCTTATCCAGCGGGGGGGCCAATGAGAAGTTCTTC	CASSLSSGGANEKFF
TRBJ2-1	-	once	TRBV24-1	TGTGCCACCGAAAAGACTGCGGGCAAATACAATGAGCAGTTCTTC	CATEKTAGKYNEQFF
TRBJ2-7	-	-	TRBV15	TGTGCCACCAGCAGCATTCAGACAGGGAGGCTCTACGAGCAGTACTTC	CATSSIQTGRLYEQYF
TRBJ2-7	-	-	TRBV2	TGTGCCAGCAGTGGGTTTCGCTCGACGGGCGAGCAGTACTTC	CASSGFRSTGEQYF
TRBJ2-3	-	few	TRBV5-5	TGTGCCAGCAGCCCCGGACTATCGCAGTATTTT	CASSPGLSQYF
TRBJ2-1	-	medium-sized	TRBV25-1	TGTGCCAGCAGTCCCGGGCACAAAATCAACAATGAGCAGTTCTTC	CASSPGHKINNEQFF
TRBJ2-6	-	-	TRBV20-1	TGCAGTGCTAGGGTCGGGATGGTGGCTGGGGCCAACGTCCTGACTTTC	CSARVGMVAGANVLTF
TRBJ1-3	-	-	TRBV15	TGTGCCACCAGCTTTGGACGGGGCTCTGGAAACACCATATATTTT	CATSFGRGSGNTIYF
TRBJ2-5	TRBD1	once	TRBV12-5	TGTGCTAGTGACCTGGGACAGGGGGCAGGTGAGACCCAGTACTTC	CASDLGQGAGETQYF
TRBJ2-2	-	-	TRBV7-8	TGTGCCAGCAGCTTGGGGACGAACACCGGGGAGCTGTTTTTT	CASSLGTNTGELFF
TRBJ1-3	-	few	TRBV20-1	TGCAGTGCTAGAGATCAGCGGGGATCGGCAGGGAGGGGAAACACCATATATTTT	CSARDQRGSAGRGNTIYF
TRBJ2-7	TRBD1	-	TRBV6-1	TGTGCCAGCAGGGGACAGGGGCTCCTCTACGAGCAGTACTTC	CASRGQGLLYEQYF